This TCR beta chain is from a study of tumor and adjacent non-tumor tissue in lung cancer. Study information: The patients, around 9 men and 5 women, were roughly 30 to 76 with stage I to III disease. Regarding the study as a whole: Compared with tumor, normal lung showed significantly lower TCR diversity.

In its sample, this clonotype was seen many times. Its antigen is as yet unknown. TCRbeta libraries were built with three rounds of nested PCR, modified from ARM-PCR. TCRdb redid the calling of the multiplex PCR reads with MiXCR, one entry per CDR3 protein. The sample comprises about 86,000 distinct CDR3 sequences, 76% of which are singletons, and 21% rests with the top ten. RNA was extracted from bulk tissue without any cell sorting. More than 3 cm separated this lung sample from the edge of the tumor. Germline CDR1 reads MGHRA; CDR2 reads YSYEKL. V was pared by 2 bases and J by 3 bases, with 14 bases between. The CDR3 runs to 15 residues.

The sample was distant non-tumor lung tissue. This TCR came from a woman aged 50 to 65 with non-small cell lung cancer. The gene calls are TRBV4-1 and TRBJ2-7; possible D gene TRBD1, 5 bases. The CDR3 loop reads CASSQPTGHRYEQYF. The CDR3 nucleotides read TGCGCCAGCAGCCAACCCACCGGACACCGCTACGAGCAGTACTTC.